Below, one T cell receptor beta chain is given with its context. The authors' processing: Quantification of nucleated cells was approximated via reference gene primer amplification. Some clones are missing from TCRdb's copy, which holds only in-frame ones; the method was immunoSEQ multiplex PCR. The V and J calls and clone size were taken over from that table, and D and trimming were inferred from the DNA. The table has 150,000 to 200,000 clones, about 84% seen once. The data originate from a study of blood T cell repertoires in COVID-19. The length of the CDR3 is 14 residues. Between the trimmed V and J ends, which lost 0 bases and 6 bases, there was a span of 11 bases. The V gene's germline CDR1 is KGHSY and CDR2 FQNENV. Seattle cases were enrolled at active infection and followed longitudinally.

This chain joins TRBV16 and TRBJ1-2; D perhaps matches TRBD1 (5 bases). Source material: peripheral blood. This receptor was identified in a person aged 65 to 85 with COVID-19, enrolled during active disease. CDR3 DNA sequence: TGTGCCAGCAGCCAATCGTCCCAGGGTCATGGCTACACCTTC. Residues: CASSQSSQGHGYTF.